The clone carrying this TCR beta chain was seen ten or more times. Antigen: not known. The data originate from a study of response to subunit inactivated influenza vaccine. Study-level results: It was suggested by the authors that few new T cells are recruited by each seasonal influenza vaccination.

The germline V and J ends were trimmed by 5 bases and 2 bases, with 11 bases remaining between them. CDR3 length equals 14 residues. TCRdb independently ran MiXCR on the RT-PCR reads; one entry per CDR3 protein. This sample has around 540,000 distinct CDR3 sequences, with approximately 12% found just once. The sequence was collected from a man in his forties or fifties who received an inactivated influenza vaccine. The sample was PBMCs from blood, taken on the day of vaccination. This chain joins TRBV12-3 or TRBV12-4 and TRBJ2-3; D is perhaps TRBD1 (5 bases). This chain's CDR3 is CASSRTPITDTQYF. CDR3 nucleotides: TGTGCCAGCAGTCGGACACCTATCACAGATACGCAGTATTTT.